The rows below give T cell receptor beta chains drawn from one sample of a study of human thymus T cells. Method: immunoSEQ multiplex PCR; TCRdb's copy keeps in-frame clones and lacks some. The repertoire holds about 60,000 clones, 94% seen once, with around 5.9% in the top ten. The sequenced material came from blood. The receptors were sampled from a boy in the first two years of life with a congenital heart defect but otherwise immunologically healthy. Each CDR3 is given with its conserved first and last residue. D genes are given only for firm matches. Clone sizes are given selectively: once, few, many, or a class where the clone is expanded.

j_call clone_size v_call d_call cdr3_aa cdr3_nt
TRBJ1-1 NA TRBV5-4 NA CASSLGGVGNTEAFF TGTGCCAGCAGCTTGGGTGGGGTTGGGAACACTGAAGCTTTCTTT
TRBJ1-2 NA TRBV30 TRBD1 CACRWELGTGFNYGYTF TGTGCCTGCAGATGGGAATTGGGGACAGGATTTAACTATGGCTACACCTTC
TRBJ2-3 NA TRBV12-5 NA CASGFQLWGAPGTQYF TGTGCTAGTGGTTTCCAGCTCTGGGGGGCCCCGGGAACGCAGTATTTT
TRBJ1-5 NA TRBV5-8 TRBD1 CASSHFGTGEESQPQHF TGTGCCAGCAGTCACTTTGGGACAGGGGAAGAGAGTCAGCCCCAGCATTTT
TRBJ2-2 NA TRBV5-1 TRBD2 CASSLELAGGFGTGELFF TGCGCCAGCAGCTTGGAGTTAGCGGGAGGGTTCGGCACCGGGGAGCTGTTTTTT
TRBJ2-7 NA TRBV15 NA CATSRDRSPGDEQYF TGTGCCACCAGCAGAGATCGCAGTCCCGGGGACGAGCAGTACTTC
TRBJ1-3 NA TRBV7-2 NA CASSLGTGFSGNTIYF TGTGCCAGCAGCTTAGGAACAGGGTTTAGCGGAAACACCATATATTTT
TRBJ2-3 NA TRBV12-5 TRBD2 CASGLSPLLAGAEDTQYF TGTGCTAGTGGTTTGTCCCCTCTACTAGCGGGGGCCGAGGATACGCAGTATTTT
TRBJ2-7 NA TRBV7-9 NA CASSPRHSYEQYF TGTGCCAGCAGCCCGCGACACTCCTACGAGCAGTACTTC
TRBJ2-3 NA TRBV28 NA CASSQEGLGASSTQYF TGTGCCAGCAGTCAGGAGGGGTTAGGGGCCTCGAGTACGCAGTATTTT
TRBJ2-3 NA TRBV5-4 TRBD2 CASSPTGLAGADTQYF TGTGCCAGCAGCCCGACCGGACTAGCGGGAGCAGATACGCAGTATTTT
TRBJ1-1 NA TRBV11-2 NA CASSSNLGTEAFF TGTGCCAGCAGCTCGAACTTGGGGACTGAAGCTTTCTTT
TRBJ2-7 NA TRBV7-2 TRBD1 CASSLADRGNEQYF TGTGCCAGCAGCTTAGCGGACAGGGGCAACGAGCAGTACTTC
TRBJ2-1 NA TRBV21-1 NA CASSKANGPSYNEQFF TGTGCCAGCAGCAAAGCGAACGGGCCATCCTACAATGAGCAGTTCTTC
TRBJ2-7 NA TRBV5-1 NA CASSFLDTHYEQYF TGCGCCAGCAGCTTCCTTGACACCCACTACGAGCAGTACTTC
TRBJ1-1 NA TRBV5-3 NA CARSFPGLEAFF TGTGCCAGAAGCTTCCCGGGACTGGAAGCTTTCTTT
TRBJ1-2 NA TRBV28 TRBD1 CASSLGTGVGYTF TGTGCCAGCAGTTTGGGGACAGGGGTTGGCTACACCTTC
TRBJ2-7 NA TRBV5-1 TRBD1 CASSLSPGQGSYEQYF TGCGCCAGCAGCTTGTCACCGGGACAGGGTTCCTACGAGCAGTACTTC
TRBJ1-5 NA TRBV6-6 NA CASSYSRPNSNQPQHF TGTGCCAGCAGTTACTCTCGGCCTAATAGCAATCAGCCCCAGCATTTT
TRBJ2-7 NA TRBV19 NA CASSNEGLGYEQYF TGTGCCAGTAGTAATGAGGGTTTAGGATACGAGCAGTACTTC
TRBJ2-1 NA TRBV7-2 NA CASSLVGAQNEQFF TGTGCCAGCAGCTTAGTGGGGGCGCAGAATGAGCAGTTCTTC
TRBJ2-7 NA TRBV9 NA CASSVDPGPYYEQYF TGTGCCAGCAGCGTAGATCCGGGGCCTTACTACGAGCAGTACTTC
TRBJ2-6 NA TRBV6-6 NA CASERGVGANVLTF TGTGCCAGCGAGAGAGGGGTCGGGGCCAACGTCCTGACTTTC
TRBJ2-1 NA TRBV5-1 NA CASSLRLARGNEQFF TGCGCCAGCAGCTTGAGACTAGCAAGGGGGAATGAGCAGTTCTTC
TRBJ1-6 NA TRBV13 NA CASSSGVGDTNSPLHF TGTGCCAGCAGCTCAGGCGTGGGGGACACTAATTCACCCCTCCACTTT
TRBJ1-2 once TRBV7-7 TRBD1 CASSLARQGGGYTF TGTGCCAGCAGCTTAGCAAGACAGGGCGGTGGCTACACCTTC
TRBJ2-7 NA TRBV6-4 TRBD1 CAPPGRGSEQYF TGTGCCCCCCCCGGCAGGGGGTCGGAGCAGTACTTC
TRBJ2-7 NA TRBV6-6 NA CASSSRVNEQYF TGTGCCAGCAGTTCCAGGGTAAACGAGCAGTACTTC
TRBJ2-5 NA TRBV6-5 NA CASSAWLEETQYF TGTGCCAGCAGTGCTTGGTTGGAAGAGACCCAGTACTTC
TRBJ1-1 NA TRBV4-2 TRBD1 CASSQAQGQGARYTEAFF TGTGCCAGCAGCCAAGCCCAAGGACAGGGGGCCCGATACACTGAAGCTTTCTTT
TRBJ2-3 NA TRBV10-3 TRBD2 CAISPGLAGPTDTQYF TGTGCCATCAGCCCCGGACTAGCGGGACCCACAGATACGCAGTATTTT
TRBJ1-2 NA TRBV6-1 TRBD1 CASIRDSGLYGYTF TGTGCCAGCATAAGGGACAGCGGGCTTTATGGCTACACCTTC
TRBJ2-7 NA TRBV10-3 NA CAISDLPPYEQYF TGTGCCATCAGTGACTTGCCCCCCTACGAGCAGTACTTC
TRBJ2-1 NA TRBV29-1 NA CSVRMSSYNEQFF TGCAGCGTACGGATGAGCTCCTACAATGAGCAGTTCTTC
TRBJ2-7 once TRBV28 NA CASSFRKKGSYEQYF TGTGCCAGCAGTTTTAGGAAGAAGGGCTCCTACGAGCAGTACTTC
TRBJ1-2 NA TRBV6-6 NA CASSYGVNYGYTF TGTGCCAGCAGTTACGGGGTTAACTATGGCTACACCTTC
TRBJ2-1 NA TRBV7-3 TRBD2 CASTPTGTSGERQFF TGTGCCAGCACCCCCACCGGGACTAGCGGGGAGCGGCAGTTCTTC
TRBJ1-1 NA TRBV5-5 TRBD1 CASSLEGRGHRDTEAFF TGTGCCAGCAGCTTGGAAGGCAGGGGGCATAGGGACACTGAAGCTTTCTTT
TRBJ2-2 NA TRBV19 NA CAGSTSSGELFF TGTGCCGGCTCGACGAGTTCCGGGGAGCTGTTTTTT
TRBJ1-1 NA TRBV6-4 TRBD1 CASSDRTGLIRTEAFF TGTGCCAGCAGTGACCGGACAGGGTTGATTAGAACTGAAGCTTTCTTT
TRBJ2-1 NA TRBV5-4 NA CASSTDGYNEQFF TGTGCCAGCAGCACGGACGGCTACAATGAGCAGTTCTTC
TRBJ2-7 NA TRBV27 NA CASSRRTDTYEQYF TGTGCCAGCAGTCGACGGACGGATACCTACGAGCAGTACTTC
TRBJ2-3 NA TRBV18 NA CASSPPRSTDTQYF TGTGCCAGCTCACCACCGCGGAGCACAGATACGCAGTATTTT